The source of this TCR beta chain is a study of technical replicates of blood from several donors. Assay used: immunoSEQ multiplex PCR; TCRdb lists only in-frame clones, some missing. The sample lists more than 80,000 clones; roughly 96% were seen once. Between the trimmed V and J ends, which lost 3 bases and 6 bases, there was a span of 15 bases. Germline V gene sequence: CDR1 GTSNPN, CDR2 SVGIG (reference sequence). The CDR3 loop spans 14 amino acids. Material: T cells isolated from PBMCs. The sequence derives from a human donor in good health. V and J are TRBV30 and TRBJ1-5; maybe TRBD1 (5 bases). CDR3 nucleotide sequence: TGTGCCTGGAGAAGGAGGGGAGAGGGTCAGCCCCAGCATTTT. It translates to CAWRRRGEGQPQHF.